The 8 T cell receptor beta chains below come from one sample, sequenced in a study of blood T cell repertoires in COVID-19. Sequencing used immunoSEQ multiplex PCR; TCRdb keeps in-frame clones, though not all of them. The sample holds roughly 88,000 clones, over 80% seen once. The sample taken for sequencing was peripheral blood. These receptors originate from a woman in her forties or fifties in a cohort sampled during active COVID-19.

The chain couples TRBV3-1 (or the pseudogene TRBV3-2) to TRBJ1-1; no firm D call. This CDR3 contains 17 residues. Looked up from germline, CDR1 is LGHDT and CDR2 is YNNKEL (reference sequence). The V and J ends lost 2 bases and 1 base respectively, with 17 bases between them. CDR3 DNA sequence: TGTGCCAGCAGCCAACTCCGAGGCAAGTTACGGAACACTGAAGCTTTCTTT. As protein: CASSQLRGKLRNTEAFF.

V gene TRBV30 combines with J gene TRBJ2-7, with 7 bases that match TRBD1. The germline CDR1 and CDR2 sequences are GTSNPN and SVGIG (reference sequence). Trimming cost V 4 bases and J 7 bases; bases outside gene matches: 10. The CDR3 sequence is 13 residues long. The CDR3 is CAWITGVLGEQYF. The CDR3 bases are TGTGCCTGGATAACAGGGGTTCTTGGAGAGCAGTACTTC.

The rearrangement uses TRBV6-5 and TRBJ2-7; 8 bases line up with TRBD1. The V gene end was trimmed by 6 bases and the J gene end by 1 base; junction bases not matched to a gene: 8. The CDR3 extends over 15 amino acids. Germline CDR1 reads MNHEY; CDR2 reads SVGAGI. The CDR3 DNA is TGTGCCAGCAGACCGGGACAGGTTGCATCCTACGAGCAGTACTTC. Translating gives CASRPGQVASYEQYF.

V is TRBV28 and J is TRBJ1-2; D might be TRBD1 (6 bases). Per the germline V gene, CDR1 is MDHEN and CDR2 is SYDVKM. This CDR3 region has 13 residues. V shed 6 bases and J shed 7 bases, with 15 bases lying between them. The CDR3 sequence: CASSRQVPRGYTF. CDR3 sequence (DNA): TGTGCCAGCAGCCGACAGGTACCTCGTGGCTACACCTTC.

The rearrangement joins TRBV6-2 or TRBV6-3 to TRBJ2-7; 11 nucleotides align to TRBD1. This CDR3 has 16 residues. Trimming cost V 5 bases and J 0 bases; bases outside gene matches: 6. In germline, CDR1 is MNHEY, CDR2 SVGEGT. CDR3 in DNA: TGTGCCAGCAGTACGGTGGGACAGGGGGGCTCCTACGAGCAGTACTTC. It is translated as CASSTVGQGGSYEQYF.

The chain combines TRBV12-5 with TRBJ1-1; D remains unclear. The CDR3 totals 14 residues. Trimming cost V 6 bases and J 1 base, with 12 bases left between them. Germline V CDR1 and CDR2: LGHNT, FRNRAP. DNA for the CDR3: TGTGCTAGTGGCCCCAGATTTTCGAACACTGAAGCTTTCTTT. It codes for CASGPRFSNTEAFF.

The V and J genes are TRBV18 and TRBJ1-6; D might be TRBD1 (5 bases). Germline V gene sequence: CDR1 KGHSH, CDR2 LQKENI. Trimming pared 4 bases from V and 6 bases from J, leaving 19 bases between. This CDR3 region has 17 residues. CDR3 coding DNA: TGTGCCAGCTCACTACAGGTTCCCCAAATGAGTAATTCACCCCTCCACTTT. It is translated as CASSLQVPQMSNSPLHF.

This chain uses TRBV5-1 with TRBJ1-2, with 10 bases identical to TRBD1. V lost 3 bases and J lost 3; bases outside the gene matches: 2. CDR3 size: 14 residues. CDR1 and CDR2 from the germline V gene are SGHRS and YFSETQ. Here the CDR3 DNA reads TGCGCCAGCAGCTCGGGGACAGGGGACTATGGCTACACCTTC. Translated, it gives CASSSGTGDYGYTF.